These 16 T cell receptor beta chains originate from one sample sequenced in a study of T cell responses to AZD1222 COVID-19 vaccine. Only in-frame clones appear in the TCRdb table, and some are missing; sequencing was by immunoSEQ multiplex PCR. The sample consists of 100,000 or so clones, about 90% of them appearing once. The sample here was peripheral blood, taken 28 days after the second AZD1222 dose. These receptors came from an adult who received the AZD1222 COVID-19 vaccine.

The table lists this clone with a few counts. The V gene is TRBV11-2, the J gene TRBJ2-7; TRBD2 might be the D (5 bases). The germline V gene encodes CDR1 SGHAT and CDR2 FQNNGV. The length of the CDR3 is 14 residues. V was clipped by 3 bases and J by 4 bases, with 13 bases between them. The CDR3 bases are TGTGCCAGCAGCTTCGGACGGCGGACTTACGAGCAGTACTTC. This encodes CASSFGRRTYEQYF.

The chain uses TRBV7-2 and TRBJ2-7; D gene unclear. The CDR3 spans 15 residues. The germline V gene encodes CDR1 SGHTA and CDR2 FQGNSA. V was clipped by 5 bases and J by 5 bases, with 19 bases between them. The CDR3 DNA sequence: TGTGCCAGCAGCCCCTTTGGGCATGGCCAGGACGAGCAGTACTTC. Its protein product is CASSPFGHGQDEQYF.

CDR3 residues: CASSLDLGSLWGYTF. In nucleotides, the CDR3 is TGTGCCAGCAGCTTGGATTTGGGGAGTCTTTGGGGCTACACCTTC. The V gene is TRBV5-4, the J gene TRBJ1-2; D is ambiguous. Germline V gene data show CDR1 as SGHNT and CDR2 as YYREEE (reference sequence). CDR3 length: 15 amino acids. V lost 0 bases and J lost 8, with 17 bases in between.

CDR3 DNA: TGTGCCAGCAGCCAAAGGGCTAACTATGGCTACACCTTC. Its protein is CASSQRANYGYTF. V gene TRBV3-1 (or the pseudogene TRBV3-2) combines with J gene TRBJ1-2; the D is unclear. Germline CDR1 and CDR2: LGHDT and YNNKEL (reference sequence). V was shortened by 2 bases and J by 0 bases, with 4 bases between the two germline ends. The CDR3 totals 13 residues.

The CDR3, as DNA: TGTGCCAGCAGTTACCAGGACAGGGGCTACGAGCAGTACTTC. Its translation: CASSYQDRGYEQYF. The chain uses TRBV6-5 and TRBJ2-7, with 9 bases aligning to TRBD1. J lost 3 bases, V lost 2 bases, and 2 bases had no gene match. The CDR3 contains 14 residues. Germline CDR1 MNHEY, CDR2 SVGAGI.

V gene TRBV7-3 combines with J gene TRBJ2-3, with D possibly being TRBD2 (6 bases). The CDR3 consists of 16 residues. V gave up 6 bases and J gave up 4 bases, with 20 bases separating them. CDR1 and CDR2 (germline): SGHTA, FQGTGA. The CDR3 loop is CASRKFGGAMADTQYF. The CDR3 nucleotides read TGTGCCAGCAGGAAGTTTGGCGGGGCAATGGCAGATACGCAGTATTTT.

The V call is TRBV6-5, the J call TRBJ2-5; a possible D gene is TRBD1 (5 bases). The length of the CDR3 is 14 residues. Deletions cut 2 bases from V and 1 base from J, with 8 bases between. The germline CDR1 and CDR2 sequences are MNHEY and SVGAGI. The CDR3 loop is CASSYRGGQETQYF. The CDR3 DNA is TGTGCCAGCAGTTACAGGGGCGGCCAAGAGACCCAGTACTTC.

This chain joins TRBV6-1 and TRBJ1-3; tentative D call: TRBD1 (6 bases). CDR1 is MNHNS and CDR2 is SASEGT in the germline V gene. The CDR3 length is 16 residues. V was cut by 2 bases and J by 0 bases, with 11 bases left in between. The CDR3 reads CASSELEDSSGNTIYF. CDR3 nucleotide sequence: TGTGCCAGCAGTGAATTGGAGGACAGCTCTGGAAACACCATATATTTT.

The genes are TRBV5-1 and TRBJ1-2; TRBD1 is a possible D gene (6 bases). The V gene lost 4 bases and the J gene lost 2 bases, with 15 bases spanning the gap. CDR3 size: 15 residues. Germline values: CDR1 SGHRS, CDR2 YFSETQ. CDR3 region: CASSDRTTGNYGYTF. The CDR3 nucleotides are TGCGCCAGCAGCGACCGTACTACAGGGAACTATGGCTACACCTTC. Full variable domain (missing parts from reference TRBV5-1 and TRBJ1-2): KAGVTQTPRYLIKTRGQQVTLSCSPISGHRSVSWYQQTPGQGLQFLFEYFSETQRNKGNFPGRFSGRQFSNSRSEMNVSTLELGDSALYLCASSDRTTGNYGYTFGSGTRLTVV.

The chain employs TRBV6-1 and TRBJ1-2, with no clear D. This CDR3 has 15 amino acids. Per germline, CDR1 MNHNS and CDR2 SASEGT. V dropped 0 bases and J dropped 4 bases, with 12 bases sitting between them. The CDR3 nucleotides are TGTGCCAGCAGTGAAGCATTTAGGACGGTCTATGGCTACACCTTC. It translates to CASSEAFRTVYGYTF.

The gene calls are TRBV5-1 and TRBJ2-5; no clear D gene. Trimming removed 0 bases at V and 2 bases at J, with 8 bases between. This CDR3 is 14 amino acids long. Germline V gene lookup returns CDR1 SGHRS and CDR2 YFSETQ. The CDR3 DNA reads as TGCGCCAGCAGCTTGGGCCTTGAGCAAGAGACCCAGTACTTC. Protein sequence: CASSLGLEQETQYF. Filled out from reference TRBV5-1 and TRBJ2-5, the complete variable domain reads KAGVTQTPRYLIKTRGQQVTLSCSPISGHRSVSWYQQTPGQGLQFLFEYFSETQRNKGNFPGRFSGRQFSNSRSEMNVSTLELGDSALYLCASSLGLEQETQYFGPGTRLLVL.

The chain employs TRBV9 and TRBJ1-1; the D gene is possibly TRBD1 (6 bases). The CDR3 extends over 15 amino acids. From germline, CDR1 is SGDLS and CDR2 YYNGEE. The V end lost 0 bases, the J end lost 4 bases, and 13 bases lay between the germline ends. CDR3 nucleotide sequence: TGTGCCAGCAGCGTAGAATCAGGGGCTGGCACTGAAGCTTTCTTT. Protein sequence: CASSVESGAGTEAFF.

The chain combines TRBV10-2 with TRBJ2-7; 9 nucleotides line up with TRBD2. After removal of 7 bases from V and 7 bases from J, the junction contained 17 bases not matched to a gene. The V gene's germline CDR1 is WSHSY and CDR2 SAAADI. The CDR3 covers 16 residues. The DNA for the CDR3 is TGCGCCAGCATAAACTGGTCGGCTAGCGGGGTGGGAGAGCAGTACTTC. This sequence encodes CASINWSASGVGEQYF.

The V gene is TRBV14, the J gene TRBJ2-5; the D is unclear. The CDR3 runs to 14 residues. The germline V and J ends were trimmed by 0 bases and 3 bases, with 8 bases remaining between them. CDR1 and CDR2 from the germline V gene are SGHDN and FVKESK. The CDR3 here is CASSQDPWEETQYF. Here the CDR3 DNA reads TGTGCCAGCAGCCAAGATCCCTGGGAAGAGACCCAGTACTTC.

V is TRBV19 and J is TRBJ1-1; no clear D. CDR3 length equals 15 residues. CDR1 is LNHDA, CDR2 SQIVND, per germline (reference sequence). V dropped 6 bases and J dropped 0 bases, with 14 bases sitting between them. The chain's CDR3 is CASSPPVLMNTEAFF. In DNA form, the CDR3 reads TGTGCCAGTAGCCCCCCCGTCCTGATGAACACTGAAGCTTTCTTT.

The chain recombines TRBV6-5 with TRBJ1-6, with D unclear. CDR1 and CDR2 (germline): MNHEY, SVGAGI. Between the trimmed V and J ends, which lost 2 bases and 7 bases, there was a span of 6 bases. CDR3 length: 13 amino acids. CDR3 residues: CASSYDINSPLHF. The DNA for the CDR3 is TGTGCCAGCAGTTACGACATAAATTCACCCCTCCACTTT.